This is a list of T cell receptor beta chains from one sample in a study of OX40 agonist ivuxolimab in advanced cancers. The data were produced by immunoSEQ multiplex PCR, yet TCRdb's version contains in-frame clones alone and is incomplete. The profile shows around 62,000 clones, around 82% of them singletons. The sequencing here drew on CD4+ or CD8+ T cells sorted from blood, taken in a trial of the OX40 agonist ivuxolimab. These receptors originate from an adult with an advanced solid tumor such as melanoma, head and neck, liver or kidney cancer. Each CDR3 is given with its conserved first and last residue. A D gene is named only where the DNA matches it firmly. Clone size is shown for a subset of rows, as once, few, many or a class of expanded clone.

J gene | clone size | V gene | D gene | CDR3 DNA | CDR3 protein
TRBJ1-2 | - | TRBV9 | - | TGTGCCAGCAGCGTAGATGTAGGGTACTATGGCTACACCTTC | CASSVDVGYYGYTF
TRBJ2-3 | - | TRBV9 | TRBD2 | TGTGCCAGCAGCGCAAAGCTAGCGGGGGGAACGGATACGCAGTATTTT | CASSAKLAGGTDTQYF
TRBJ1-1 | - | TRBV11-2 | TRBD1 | TGTGCCAGCAGCCTAGGCGCAGGGGGCGTCGCTGAAGCTTTCTTT | CASSLGAGGVAEAFF
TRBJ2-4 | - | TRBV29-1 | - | TGCAGCGTTGAGAGGGGGTATTATCCCAAAAACATTCAGTACTTC | CSVERGYYPKNIQYF
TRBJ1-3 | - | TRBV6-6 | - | TGTGCCAGCAGTTCTGCCGGGACTCGCTCTGGAAACACCATATATTTT | CASSSAGTRSGNTIYF
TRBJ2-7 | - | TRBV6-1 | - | TGTGCCAGCAGCGGGGGTTTCTACGAGCAGTACTTC | CASSGGFYEQYF
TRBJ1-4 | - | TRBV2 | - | TGTGCCAGCGCGGCAGGAACTAATGAAAAACTGTTTTTT | CASAAGTNEKLFF
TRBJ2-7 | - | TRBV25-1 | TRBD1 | TGTGCCAGCAGGGGGGGGACAGGGGGCTCCTACGAGCAGTACTTC | CASRGGTGGSYEQYF
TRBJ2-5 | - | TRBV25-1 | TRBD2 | TGTGCCAGCAGTGAACCACTAGCGGGGGGGCCCCAGTACTTC | CASSEPLAGGPQYF
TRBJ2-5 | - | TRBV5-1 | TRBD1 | TGCGCCAGCAGCTCCGAAAGAACAGGGGGCGGAGAGACCCAGTACTTC | CASSSERTGGGETQYF
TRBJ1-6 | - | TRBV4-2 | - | TGTGCCAGCAGCCAAGAACACAGAGGATCACCCCTCCACTTT | CASSQEHRGSPLHF
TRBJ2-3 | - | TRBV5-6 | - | TGTGCCACGAGGCGGGAAAGCACAGATACGCAGTATTTT | CATRRESTDTQYF
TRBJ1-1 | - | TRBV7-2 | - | TGTGCCAGCAGCTCTACAGGGTGGATGAACACTGAAGCTTTCTTT | CASSSTGWMNTEAFF
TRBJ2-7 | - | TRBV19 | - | TGTGCCAGTAGTATATCCGGGGGCAGGGACGAGCAGTACTTC | CASSISGGRDEQYF
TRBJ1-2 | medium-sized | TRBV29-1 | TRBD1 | TGCAGCGTTGATACCGGGACAGTAAGTGGCTACACCTTC | CSVDTGTVSGYTF
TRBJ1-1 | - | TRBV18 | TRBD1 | TGTGCCAGCTCACCACAGGGACAGGGGGCTGAAGCTTTCTTT | CASSPQGQGAEAFF
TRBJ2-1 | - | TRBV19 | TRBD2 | TGTGCCAGTAGTATTCAGTGGGAGGGTGAGCAGTTCTTC | CASSIQWEGEQFF
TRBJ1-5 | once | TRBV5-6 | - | TGTGCCAGCAGCTTAAAACAGTTCAATCAGCCCCAGCATTTT | CASSLKQFNQPQHF